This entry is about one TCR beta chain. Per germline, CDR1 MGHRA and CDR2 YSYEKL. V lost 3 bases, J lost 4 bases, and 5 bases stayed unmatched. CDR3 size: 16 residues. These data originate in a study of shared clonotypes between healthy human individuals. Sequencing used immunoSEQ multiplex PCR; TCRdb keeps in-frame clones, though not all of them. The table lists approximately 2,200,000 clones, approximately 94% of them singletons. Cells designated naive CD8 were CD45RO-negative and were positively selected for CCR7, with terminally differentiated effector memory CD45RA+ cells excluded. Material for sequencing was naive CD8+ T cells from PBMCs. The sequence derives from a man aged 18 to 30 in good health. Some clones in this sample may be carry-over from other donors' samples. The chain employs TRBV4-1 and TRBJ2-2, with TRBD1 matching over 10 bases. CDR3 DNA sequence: TGCGCCAGCAGCCATCGACAGGGGGCGCTCACCGGGGAGCTGTTTTTT. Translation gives CASSHRQGALTGELFF.